The rows below give T cell receptor beta chains drawn from one sample of a study of T cells in Graves' hyperthyroidism and ophthalmopathy. TCRdb fed the multiplex PCR reads into MiXCR, producing one record per CDR3 protein. Altogether around 340,000 distinct CDR3 sequences are present, approximately 18% being singletons, with the ten largest covering approximately 49%. The sample taken for sequencing was blood. These TCRs come from a woman between 50 and 59 years old with Graves' hyperthyroidism. CDR3s include the opening cysteine and the closing phenylalanine or tryptophan. Fields, in order: clone size, CDR3 length, V gene, D gene, J gene, CDR3 DNA, CDR3 protein. The D gene is left open where the match is weak. The size entry is marked missing in some rows and otherwise reads once, few, many or a size class.

clone size: NA; CDR3 length: 18; V gene: TRBV4-1; D gene: TRBD2; J gene: TRBJ2-3; CDR3 DNA: TGCGCCAGCAGCCAAGGCCACCGGACTAGCGGGAGAGGTGCTGCGCAGTATTTT; CDR3 protein: CASSQGHRTSGRGAAQYF
clone size: NA; CDR3 length: 16; V gene: TRBV7-9; D gene: NA; J gene: TRBJ2-1; CDR3 DNA: TGTGCCAGCAGCCGATGGGGATTGGGGGCAGACAATGAGCAGTTCTTC; CDR3 protein: CASSRWGLGADNEQFF
clone size: NA; CDR3 length: 14; V gene: TRBV6-1; D gene: NA; J gene: TRBJ2-5; CDR3 DNA: TGTGCCACTTATGAAACCGAGATCCAAGAGACCCAGTACTTC; CDR3 protein: CATYETEIQETQYF
clone size: few; CDR3 length: 15; V gene: TRBV9; D gene: NA; J gene: TRBJ1-1; CDR3 DNA: TGTGCCAGCAGCGTAGAAGGGGCCCAGAACACTGAAGCTTTCTTT; CDR3 protein: CASSVEGAQNTEAFF
clone size: many; CDR3 length: 15; V gene: TRBV5-1; D gene: TRBD1; J gene: TRBJ2-1; CDR3 DNA: TGCGCCATACCCACAGGGGGCGAACACTACAATGAGCAGTTCTTC; CDR3 protein: CAIPTGGEHYNEQFF
clone size: few; CDR3 length: 13; V gene: TRBV20-1; D gene: NA; J gene: TRBJ1-2; CDR3 DNA: TGCAGTGCTGAGGGAAGAGGGGCAGGTGGCTACACCTTC; CDR3 protein: CSAEGRGAGGYTF
clone size: many; CDR3 length: 14; V gene: TRBV11-2; D gene: NA; J gene: TRBJ1-2; CDR3 DNA: TGTGCCAGCAGCGTCGGGACAACTTCCTATGGCTACACCTTC; CDR3 protein: CASSVGTTSYGYTF
clone size: NA; CDR3 length: 14; V gene: TRBV4-1; D gene: TRBD1; J gene: TRBJ1-6; CDR3 DNA: TGCGCCAGCAGCCATGGGACAGATTTTTCACCCCTCCACTTT; CDR3 protein: CASSHGTDFSPLHF
clone size: NA; CDR3 length: 16; V gene: TRBV11-2; D gene: NA; J gene: TRBJ2-5; CDR3 DNA: TGTGCCAGCAGCTTCGCCCCGACAGCCTACCAAGAGACCCAGTACTTC; CDR3 protein: CASSFAPTAYQETQYF
clone size: NA; CDR3 length: 16; V gene: TRBV6-1; D gene: TRBD2; J gene: TRBJ2-7; CDR3 DNA: TGTGCCAGCAGTATCCTAAGGACGGGGGGAGGCTACGAGCAGTACTTC; CDR3 protein: CASSILRTGGGYEQYF
clone size: many; CDR3 length: 13; V gene: TRBV20-1; D gene: NA; J gene: TRBJ2-5; CDR3 DNA: TGCAGTGCTTTACCGGGACTCCAAGAGACCCAGTACTTC; CDR3 protein: CSALPGLQETQYF
clone size: many; CDR3 length: 14; V gene: TRBV20-1; D gene: NA; J gene: TRBJ1-2; CDR3 DNA: TGCAGTGCTAGAGCACATCAGGGATCCTATGGCTACACCTTC; CDR3 protein: CSARAHQGSYGYTF
clone size: many; CDR3 length: 16; V gene: TRBV11-1; D gene: NA; J gene: TRBJ2-1; CDR3 DNA: TGTGCCAGCAGCTTAGAGTCAGGGGGGAGGTACGATGAGCAGTTCTTC; CDR3 protein: CASSLESGGRYDEQFF
clone size: NA; CDR3 length: 18; V gene: TRBV7-6; D gene: TRBD2; J gene: TRBJ2-7; CDR3 DNA: TGTGCCAGCAGCTCCAGACTAGCGGACAGAACCGATCACTACGAGCAGTACTTC; CDR3 protein: CASSSRLADRTDHYEQYF
clone size: few; CDR3 length: 13; V gene: TRBV12-3/TRBV12-4; D gene: NA; J gene: TRBJ2-5; CDR3 DNA: TGTGCCAGCGGTACAGGTCTAGAGGAGACCCAGTACTTC; CDR3 protein: CASGTGLEETQYF
clone size: NA; CDR3 length: 17; V gene: TRBV5-1; D gene: TRBD1; J gene: TRBJ2-2; CDR3 DNA: TGCGCCAGCAGCTTGGCCGGGAAGACAGGGGTTTCCGGGGAGCTGTTTTTT; CDR3 protein: CASSLAGKTGVSGELFF
clone size: NA; CDR3 length: 15; V gene: TRBV7-3; D gene: NA; J gene: TRBJ2-5; CDR3 DNA: TGTGCCAGCAGCTTATTGGCGGGTAGCCAAGAGGCCCAGTACTTC; CDR3 protein: CASSLLAGSQEAQYF
clone size: many; CDR3 length: 14; V gene: TRBV2; D gene: NA; J gene: TRBJ1-5; CDR3 DNA: TGTGCCAGCACTTCTAGGGGTCGGGGTCAGCCCCAGCATTTT; CDR3 protein: CASTSRGRGQPQHF
clone size: NA; CDR3 length: 13; V gene: TRBV4-1; D gene: NA; J gene: TRBJ2-1; CDR3 DNA: TGCGCCAGCAGCCAGGCCCACAGCAATGAGCAGTTCTTC; CDR3 protein: CASSQAHSNEQFF
clone size: many; CDR3 length: 13; V gene: TRBV27; D gene: NA; J gene: TRBJ1-2; CDR3 DNA: TGTGCCAGCAGTTTATATCTAAACTATGGCTACACCTTC; CDR3 protein: CASSLYLNYGYTF
clone size: NA; CDR3 length: 14; V gene: TRBV3-1; D gene: NA; J gene: TRBJ1-5; CDR3 DNA: TGTGCCAGCAGCCAAATGGTGGGAGATCAGCCCCAGCATTTT; CDR3 protein: CASSQMVGDQPQHF
clone size: many; CDR3 length: 15; V gene: TRBV15; D gene: TRBD2; J gene: TRBJ2-5; CDR3 DNA: TGTGCCACCAGCGTCGGGGGGGCCTACGGAGAGACCCAGTACTTC; CDR3 protein: CATSVGGAYGETQYF
clone size: NA; CDR3 length: 12; V gene: TRBV19; D gene: NA; J gene: TRBJ1-1; CDR3 DNA: TGTGCCAGTACCGGCCGGGGCACTGAAGCTTTCTTT; CDR3 protein: CASTGRGTEAFF
clone size: many; CDR3 length: 13; V gene: TRBV20-1; D gene: NA; J gene: TRBJ1-1; CDR3 DNA: TGCAGTGCTAGATCTTCCCAGAACACTGAAGCTTTCTTT; CDR3 protein: CSARSSQNTEAFF
clone size: many; CDR3 length: 16; V gene: TRBV4-1; D gene: TRBD1; J gene: TRBJ2-5; CDR3 DNA: TGCGCCAGCAGCCAAGCAAGACAGGGGTCCCGAGAGACCCAGTACTTC; CDR3 protein: CASSQARQGSRETQYF
clone size: many; CDR3 length: 15; V gene: TRBV5-6; D gene: TRBD2; J gene: TRBJ2-5; CDR3 DNA: TGTGCCAGCAGCTTGGGACTAGCGGGGGTTGAGACCCAGTACTTC; CDR3 protein: CASSLGLAGVETQYF
clone size: many; CDR3 length: 15; V gene: TRBV20-1; D gene: NA; J gene: TRBJ1-1; CDR3 DNA: TGCAGTGCTAGTTACCTCGGTAGGGCCGAAACTGAAGCTTTCTTT; CDR3 protein: CSASYLGRAETEAFF
clone size: few; CDR3 length: 15; V gene: TRBV20-1; D gene: TRBD1; J gene: TRBJ1-6; CDR3 DNA: TGCAGTGCTAGGCAGGGGGGGATTTCGAATTCACCCCTCCACTTT; CDR3 protein: CSARQGGISNSPLHF
clone size: few; CDR3 length: 11; V gene: TRBV12-3/TRBV12-4; D gene: NA; J gene: TRBJ1-3; CDR3 DNA: TGTGCCAGCAGTTTTACGTACACCATATATTTT; CDR3 protein: CASSFTYTIYF
clone size: NA; CDR3 length: 11; V gene: TRBV6-1; D gene: NA; J gene: TRBJ2-5; CDR3 DNA: TGTGCCAGCAAGGAGGGTGGGACCCAGTACTTC; CDR3 protein: CASKEGGTQYF
clone size: NA; CDR3 length: 16; V gene: TRBV5-1; D gene: NA; J gene: TRBJ2-3; CDR3 DNA: TGCGCCAGCGGCCATAGTTCCGTGGGGGCAGATGCGACGCAGTATTTT; CDR3 protein: CASGHSSVGADATQYF
clone size: many; CDR3 length: 12; V gene: TRBV3-1; D gene: NA; J gene: TRBJ1-1; CDR3 DNA: TGTGCCAGCAGCCAATTGAGCGATAAAGCTTTCTTT; CDR3 protein: CASSQLSDKAFF
clone size: few; CDR3 length: 15; V gene: TRBV7-6; D gene: TRBD1; J gene: TRBJ1-2; CDR3 DNA: TGTGCCAGCAGCCCCACCGCAGGGGGCCTTTTCGGCTACACCTTC; CDR3 protein: CASSPTAGGLFGYTF
clone size: many; CDR3 length: 14; V gene: TRBV13; D gene: NA; J gene: TRBJ1-1; CDR3 DNA: TGTGCCAGCAGCTTAAGGAGGGGAGAGACTGAAGCTTTCTTT; CDR3 protein: CASSLRRGETEAFF
clone size: NA; CDR3 length: 15; V gene: TRBV2; D gene: TRBD1; J gene: TRBJ1-2; CDR3 DNA: TGTGCCAGCCCCGGTCCCAATACAGGGGGCTCTGGCTACACCTTC; CDR3 protein: CASPGPNTGGSGYTF
clone size: NA; CDR3 length: 13; V gene: TRBV10-3; D gene: NA; J gene: TRBJ1-5; CDR3 DNA: TGTGCCATCAGCGACAGTCCAGCAGAGCCCCAGCATTTT; CDR3 protein: CAISDSPAEPQHF
clone size: many; CDR3 length: 16; V gene: TRBV6-1; D gene: TRBD2; J gene: TRBJ2-1; CDR3 DNA: TGTGCCAGCATCCCCGGGAGCGGGGGGGCTTACAATGAGCAGTTCTTC; CDR3 protein: CASIPGSGGAYNEQFF
clone size: NA; CDR3 length: 12; V gene: TRBV10-3; D gene: NA; J gene: TRBJ2-1; CDR3 DNA: TGTGCCATCGGAGTTTCAAACAATGAGCAGTTCTTC; CDR3 protein: CAIGVSNNEQFF
clone size: NA; CDR3 length: 15; V gene: TRBV27; D gene: TRBD2; J gene: TRBJ2-1; CDR3 DNA: TGTGCCAGCAGTTTCGCAGCGGGAGGGCCTAATGAGCAGTTCTTC; CDR3 protein: CASSFAAGGPNEQFF
clone size: NA; CDR3 length: 16; V gene: TRBV12-3/TRBV12-4; D gene: NA; J gene: TRBJ1-3; CDR3 DNA: TGTGCCAGCAGTCGCGGGACACCAAGAGAAGGAAACACCATATATTTT; CDR3 protein: CASSRGTPREGNTIYF
clone size: many; CDR3 length: 14; V gene: TRBV6-2/TRBV6-3; D gene: TRBD1; J gene: TRBJ2-7; CDR3 DNA: TGTGCCGCCCAACGGGACAGGGGGCCGGGCGAGCAGTACTTC; CDR3 protein: CAAQRDRGPGEQYF
clone size: NA; CDR3 length: 14; V gene: TRBV6-2/TRBV6-3; D gene: NA; J gene: TRBJ1-1; CDR3 DNA: TGTGCCAGCAGTTACATCGGGGACAACACTGAAGCTTTCTTT; CDR3 protein: CASSYIGDNTEAFF
clone size: NA; CDR3 length: 14; V gene: TRBV6-1; D gene: TRBD1; J gene: TRBJ1-2; CDR3 DNA: TGTGCCAGCAGTGAAACCCAGGGGGCTGGGGGCTACACCTTC; CDR3 protein: CASSETQGAGGYTF
clone size: many; CDR3 length: 14; V gene: TRBV12-3/TRBV12-4; D gene: NA; J gene: TRBJ2-1; CDR3 DNA: TGTGCCAGCAGTTTTAAGGCTAGCGCCAATGAGCAGTTCTTC; CDR3 protein: CASSFKASANEQFF
clone size: many; CDR3 length: 13; V gene: TRBV2; D gene: NA; J gene: TRBJ1-2; CDR3 DNA: TGTGCCAGCAGTGATGCAGGGACTTATGGCTACACCTTC; CDR3 protein: CASSDAGTYGYTF
clone size: many; CDR3 length: 15; V gene: TRBV7-8; D gene: NA; J gene: TRBJ1-5; CDR3 DNA: TGTGCCAGCAGCTCCGACAGGTTGGGGTATCAGCCCCAGCATTTT; CDR3 protein: CASSSDRLGYQPQHF
clone size: NA; CDR3 length: 14; V gene: TRBV20-1; D gene: TRBD1; J gene: TRBJ2-3; CDR3 DNA: TGCAGTGCTGGACAGGGGGGTCGCACAGATACGCAGTATTTT; CDR3 protein: CSAGQGGRTDTQYF
clone size: many; CDR3 length: 15; V gene: TRBV7-9; D gene: NA; J gene: TRBJ2-7; CDR3 DNA: TGTGCCAGCAGCAGGACGTTGGGCCAGTCATCCGAGCAGTACTTC; CDR3 protein: CASSRTLGQSSEQYF